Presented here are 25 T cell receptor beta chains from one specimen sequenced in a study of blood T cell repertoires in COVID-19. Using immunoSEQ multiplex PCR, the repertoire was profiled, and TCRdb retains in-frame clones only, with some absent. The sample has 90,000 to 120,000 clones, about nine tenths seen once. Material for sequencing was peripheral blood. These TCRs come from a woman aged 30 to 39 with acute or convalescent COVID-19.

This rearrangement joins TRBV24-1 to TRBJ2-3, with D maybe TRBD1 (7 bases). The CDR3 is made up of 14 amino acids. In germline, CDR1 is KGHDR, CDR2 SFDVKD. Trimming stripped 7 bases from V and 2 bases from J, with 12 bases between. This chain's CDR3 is CATSSGGFTDTQYF. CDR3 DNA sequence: TGTGCCACCAGCTCAGGGGGGTTCACAGATACGCAGTATTTT.

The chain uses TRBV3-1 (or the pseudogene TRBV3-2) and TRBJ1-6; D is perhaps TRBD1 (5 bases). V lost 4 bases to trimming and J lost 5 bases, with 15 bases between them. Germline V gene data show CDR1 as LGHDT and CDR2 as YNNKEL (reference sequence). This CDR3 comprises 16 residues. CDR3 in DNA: TGTGCCAGCAGCCGATTATCAGACAGAGATAATTCACCCCTCCACTTT. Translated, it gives CASSRLSDRDNSPLHF.

The CDR3 loop reads CASSYPQGLPYEQYF. The CDR3 bases are TGTGCCAGCAGTTACCCACAGGGGCTCCCCTACGAGCAGTACTTC. The chain uses TRBV6-6 and TRBJ2-7; 7 nucleotides line up with TRBD1. Germline trimming cut 2 bases from V and 2 bases from J; bases unmatched to any gene: 6. Looked up from germline, CDR1 is MNHNY and CDR2 is SVGAGI (reference sequence). This CDR3 spans 15 amino acids.

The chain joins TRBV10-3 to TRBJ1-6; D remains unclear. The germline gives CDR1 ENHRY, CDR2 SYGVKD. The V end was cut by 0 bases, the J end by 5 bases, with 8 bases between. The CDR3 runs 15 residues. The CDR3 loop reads CAISESPNNNSPLHF. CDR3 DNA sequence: TGTGCCATCAGTGAGTCCCCGAACAATAATTCACCCCTCCACTTT.

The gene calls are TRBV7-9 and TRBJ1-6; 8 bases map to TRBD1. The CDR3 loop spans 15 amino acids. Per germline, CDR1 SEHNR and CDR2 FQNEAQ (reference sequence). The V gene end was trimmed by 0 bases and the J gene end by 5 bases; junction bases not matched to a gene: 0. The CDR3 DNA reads TGTGCCAGCAGCTTAGCGACAGGGGATAATTCACCCCTCCACTTT. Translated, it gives CASSLATGDNSPLHF.

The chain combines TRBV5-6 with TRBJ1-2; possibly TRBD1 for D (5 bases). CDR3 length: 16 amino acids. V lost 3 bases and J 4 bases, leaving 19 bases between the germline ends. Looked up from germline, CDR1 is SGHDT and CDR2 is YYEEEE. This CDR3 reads CASSWLDSRRSYGYTF. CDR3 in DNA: TGTGCCAGCAGCTGGCTCGACAGCCGTCGGTCCTATGGCTACACCTTC.

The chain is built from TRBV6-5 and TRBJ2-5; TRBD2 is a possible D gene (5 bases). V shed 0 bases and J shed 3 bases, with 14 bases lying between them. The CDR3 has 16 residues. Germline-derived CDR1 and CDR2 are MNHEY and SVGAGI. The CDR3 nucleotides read TGTGCCAGCAGTTACTCGTGGGCGAGGGTAGAAGAGACCCAGTACTTC. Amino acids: CASSYSWARVEETQYF.

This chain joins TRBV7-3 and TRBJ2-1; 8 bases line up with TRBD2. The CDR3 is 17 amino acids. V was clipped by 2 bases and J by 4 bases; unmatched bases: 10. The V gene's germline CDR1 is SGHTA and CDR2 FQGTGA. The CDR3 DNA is TGTGCCAGCAGCTTATCCTTCTCTCGGGGGGGTTACAATGAGCAGTTCTTC. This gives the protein CASSLSFSRGGYNEQFF.

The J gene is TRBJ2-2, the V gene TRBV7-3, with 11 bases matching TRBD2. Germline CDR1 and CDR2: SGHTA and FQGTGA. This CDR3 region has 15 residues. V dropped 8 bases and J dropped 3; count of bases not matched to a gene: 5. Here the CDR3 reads CASATSGSYTGELFF. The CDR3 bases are TGTGCCAGCGCCACTAGCGGGAGTTACACCGGGGAGCTGTTTTTT.

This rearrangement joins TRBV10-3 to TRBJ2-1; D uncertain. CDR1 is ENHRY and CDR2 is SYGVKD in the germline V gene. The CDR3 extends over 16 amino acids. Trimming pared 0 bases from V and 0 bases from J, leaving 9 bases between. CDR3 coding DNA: TGTGCCATCAGTGAGTCGATTAGAACCTCCTACAATGAGCAGTTCTTC. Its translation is CAISESIRTSYNEQFF.

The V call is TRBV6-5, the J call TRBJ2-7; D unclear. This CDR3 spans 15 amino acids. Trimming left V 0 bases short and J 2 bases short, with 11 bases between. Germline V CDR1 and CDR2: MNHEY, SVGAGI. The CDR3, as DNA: TGTGCCAGCAGTTACTCGACTGACCCTGCCTACGAGCAGTACTTC. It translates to CASSYSTDPAYEQYF.

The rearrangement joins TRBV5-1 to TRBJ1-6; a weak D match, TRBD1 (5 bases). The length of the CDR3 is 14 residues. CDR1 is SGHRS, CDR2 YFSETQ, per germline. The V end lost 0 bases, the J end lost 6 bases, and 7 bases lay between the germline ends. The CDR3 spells CASSLGQPNSPLHF. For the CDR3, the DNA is TGCGCCAGCAGCTTGGGACAGCCTAATTCACCCCTCCACTTT. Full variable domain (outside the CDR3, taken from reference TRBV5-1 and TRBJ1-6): KAGVTQTPRYLIKTRGQQVTLSCSPISGHRSVSWYQQTPGQGLQFLFEYFSETQRNKGNFPGRFSGRQFSNSRSEMNVSTLELGDSALYLCASSLGQPNSPLHFGNGTRLTVT.

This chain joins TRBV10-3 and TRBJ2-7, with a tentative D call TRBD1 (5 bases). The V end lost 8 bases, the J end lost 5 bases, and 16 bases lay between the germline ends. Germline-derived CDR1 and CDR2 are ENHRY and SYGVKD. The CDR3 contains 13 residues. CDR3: CAIGPRATDEQYF. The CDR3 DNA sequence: TGTGCCATCGGACCCAGGGCAACGGACGAGCAGTACTTC.

The CDR3 sequence: CASSAGVNQPQHF. The DNA for the CDR3 is TGTGCCAGCAGCGCAGGGGTCAATCAGCCCCAGCATTTT. This rearrangement joins TRBV5-6 to TRBJ1-5, with D perhaps TRBD1 (6 bases). This CDR3 spans 13 amino acids. The germline V gene has CDR1 SGHDT and CDR2 YYEEEE. Trimming took off 4 bases at V and 3 bases at J, with 8 bases between the two ends.

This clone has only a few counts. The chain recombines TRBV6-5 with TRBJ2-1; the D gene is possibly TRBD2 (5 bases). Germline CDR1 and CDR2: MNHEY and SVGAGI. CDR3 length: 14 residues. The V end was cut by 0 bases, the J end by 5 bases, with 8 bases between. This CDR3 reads CASSYSYGNNEQFF. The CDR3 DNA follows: TGTGCCAGCAGTTACTCGTACGGGAACAATGAGCAGTTCTTC.

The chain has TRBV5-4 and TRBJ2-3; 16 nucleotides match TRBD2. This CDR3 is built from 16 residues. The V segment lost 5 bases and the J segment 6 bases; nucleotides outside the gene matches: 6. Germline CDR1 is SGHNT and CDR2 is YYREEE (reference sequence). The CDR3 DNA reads TGTGCCAGCAGAAGTGGGACTAGCGGGAGGGGTGATACGCAGTATTTT. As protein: CASRSGTSGRGDTQYF.

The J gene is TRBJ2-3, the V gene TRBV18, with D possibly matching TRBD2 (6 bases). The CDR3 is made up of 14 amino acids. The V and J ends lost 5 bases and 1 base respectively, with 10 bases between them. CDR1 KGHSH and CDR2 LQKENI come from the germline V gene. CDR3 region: CASSASSGTDTQYF. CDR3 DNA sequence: TGTGCCAGCTCAGCATCTAGCGGCACAGATACGCAGTATTTT.

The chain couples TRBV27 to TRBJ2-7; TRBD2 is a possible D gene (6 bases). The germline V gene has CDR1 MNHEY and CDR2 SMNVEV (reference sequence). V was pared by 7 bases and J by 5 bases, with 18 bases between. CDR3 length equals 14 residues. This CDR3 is CASTSQAGMDEQYF. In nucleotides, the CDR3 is TGTGCCAGCACCTCTCAGGCGGGGATGGACGAGCAGTACTTC.

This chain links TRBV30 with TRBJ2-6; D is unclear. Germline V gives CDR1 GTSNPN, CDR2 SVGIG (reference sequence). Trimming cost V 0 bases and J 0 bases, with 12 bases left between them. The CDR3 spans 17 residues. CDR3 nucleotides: TGTGCCTGGAGTGTTGGGTTTTGGAGCTCTGGGGCCAACGTCCTGACTTTC. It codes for CAWSVGFWSSGANVLTF.

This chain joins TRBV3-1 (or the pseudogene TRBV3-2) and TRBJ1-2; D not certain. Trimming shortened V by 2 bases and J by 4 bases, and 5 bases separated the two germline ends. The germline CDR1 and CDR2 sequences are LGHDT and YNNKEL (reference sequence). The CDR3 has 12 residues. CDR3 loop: CASSQNTYGYTF. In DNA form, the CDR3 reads TGTGCCAGCAGCCAAAACACCTATGGCTACACCTTC.

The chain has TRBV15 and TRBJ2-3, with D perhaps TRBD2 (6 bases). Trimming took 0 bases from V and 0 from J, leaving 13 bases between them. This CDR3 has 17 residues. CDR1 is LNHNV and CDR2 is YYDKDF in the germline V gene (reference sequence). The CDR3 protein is CATSRDHISGSTDTQYF. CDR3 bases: TGTGCCACCAGCAGAGATCATATAAGCGGGAGCACAGATACGCAGTATTTT.

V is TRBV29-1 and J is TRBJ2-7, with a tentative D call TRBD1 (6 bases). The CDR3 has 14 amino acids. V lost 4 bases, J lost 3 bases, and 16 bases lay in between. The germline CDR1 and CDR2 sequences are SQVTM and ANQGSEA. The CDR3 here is CSVGPTGMGYEQYF. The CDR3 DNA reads TGCAGCGTTGGGCCGACAGGAATGGGCTACGAGCAGTACTTC.

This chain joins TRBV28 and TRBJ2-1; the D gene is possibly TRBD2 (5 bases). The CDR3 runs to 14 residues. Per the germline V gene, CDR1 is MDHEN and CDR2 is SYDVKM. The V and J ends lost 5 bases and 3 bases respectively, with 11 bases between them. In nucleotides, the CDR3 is TGTGCCAGCAGTCCCTATGAGGGCTACAATGAGCAGTTCTTC. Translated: CASSPYEGYNEQFF.

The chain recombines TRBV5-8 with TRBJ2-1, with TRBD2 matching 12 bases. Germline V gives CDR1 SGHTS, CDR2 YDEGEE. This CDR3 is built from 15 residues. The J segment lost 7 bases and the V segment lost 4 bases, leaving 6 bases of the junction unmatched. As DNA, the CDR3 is TGTGCCAGCAGCATGACTAGCGGGGGAATAAATGAGCAGTTCTTC. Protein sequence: CASSMTSGGINEQFF.

CDR3: CASSEPGTVSNQPQHF. DNA for the CDR3: TGTGCCAGCAGTGAACCTGGGACAGTGAGCAATCAGCCCCAGCATTTT. This chain links TRBV6-1 with TRBJ1-5; TRBD1 aligns across 7 bases. This CDR3 is 16 amino acids long. Per the germline V gene, CDR1 is MNHNS and CDR2 is SASEGT. J lost 1 base, V lost 2 bases, and 5 bases had no gene match.